This TCR beta chain was documented in a study of blood T cell repertoires in COVID-19. Libraries were prepared by immunoSEQ multiplex PCR; TCRdb keeps only in-frame clonotypes and omits some of them. The sample gives over 95,000 clones, 81% of which show up once; roughly a tenth is in the top ten. CDR1 and CDR2 (germline): LGHNA, YSLEER. The V gene end was trimmed by 11 bases and the J gene end by 3 bases; junction bases not matched to a gene: 6. This CDR3 spans 14 amino acids. The source material was peripheral blood. V and J are TRBV4-3 and TRBJ2-1, with 11 positions matching TRBD2. The receptor's source is a human donor in a cohort sampled during active COVID-19. The CDR3 DNA reads TGCGCCGCTGGTAGCGGGGGGGGCTACAATGAGCAGTTCTTC. Translated: CAAGSGGGYNEQFF.